This TCR beta chain appears in the sequencing data of a study of blood T cell repertoires in COVID-19. For the study at large: Sites in the United States, Italy and Spain provided acute and convalescent COVID-19 samples.

The J segment lost 5 bases and the V segment lost 0 bases, leaving 4 bases of the junction unmatched. CDR3 size: 14 residues. Germline V lookup: CDR1 SGHNT, CDR2 YYREEE (reference sequence). Study processing details: By means of reference gene primer amplification, nucleated cell counts were estimated. Libraries were prepared by immunoSEQ multiplex PCR; TCRdb keeps only in-frame clonotypes and omits some of them. The DNA was the basis for D and trimming; V, J and clone size are from that table. The repertoire consists of roughly 200,000 clones, with 82% occurring once and the leading ten covering approximately 8%.

The source is a woman aged 55-70 years with COVID-19, enrolled during active disease. V gene TRBV5-4 combines with J gene TRBJ1-1; the match to TRBD1 covers 7 bases. The sequencing sample was made of peripheral blood. The CDR3 DNA sequence: TGTGCCAGCAGCTTGGACAGGGGATGGACTGAAGCTTTCTTT. It is translated as CASSLDRGWTEAFF.